This entry lists 11 T cell receptor beta chains sequenced from one sample in a study of blood T cell repertoires in COVID-19. The assay was immunoSEQ multiplex PCR, and TCRdb's table has in-frame clones only and misses some. Of approximately 270,000 clones in the sample, around 92% were seen once. The sequenced sample was PBMCs or T cells enriched from blood (not recorded which). The receptors come from a woman aged 55-69 years who had recovered from COVID-19.

Only one count was recorded for this clone. This chain joins TRBV6-1 and TRBJ2-3; a weak D match, TRBD1 (5 bases). Between the trimmed V and J ends, which lost 2 bases and 6 bases, there was a span of 12 bases. The CDR3 has 14 amino acids. CDR1 is MNHNS and CDR2 is SASEGT in the germline V gene. The CDR3: CASSESRAKDTQYF. The DNA for the CDR3 is TGTGCCAGCAGTGAATCCAGGGCTAAGGATACGCAGTATTTT.

V usage is TRBV2 and J usage is TRBJ2-7, with TRBD2 matching 8 bases. Near its end, the DNA agrees better with TRBJ2-1, so the J call may be wrong. Germline V gene sequence: CDR1 SNHLY, CDR2 FYNNEI. The length of the CDR3 is 15 residues. This CDR3 is CASSDFSGASNEQFF. As DNA, the CDR3 is TGTGCCAGCAGTGATTTTAGCGGGGCCTCCAATGAGCAGTTCTTC.

This chain joins TRBV18 and TRBJ2-3; 9 nucleotides align to TRBD2. The CDR3 is 18 residues long. Germline V gives CDR1 KGHSH, CDR2 LQKENI. Trimming cost V 2 bases and J 1 base; bases outside gene matches: 10. CDR3 region: CASSPSLSGSGGTDTQYF. CDR3 DNA: TGTGCCAGCTCACCATCTCTTAGCGGGAGCGGGGGCACAGATACGCAGTATTTT. Looking up the rest from reference TRBV18 and TRBJ2-3 gives the full variable domain: NAGVMQNPRHLVRRRGQEARLRCSPMKGHSHVYWYRQLPEEGLKFMVYLQKENIIDESGMPKERFSAEFPKEGPSILRIQQVVRGDSAAYFCASSPSLSGSGGTDTQYFGPGTRLTVL.

This chain's CDR3 is CAWRGWGQGTTYEQYF. For the CDR3, the DNA is TGTGCCTGGAGAGGGTGGGGACAGGGGACAACCTACGAGCAGTACTTC. The J gene is TRBJ2-7, the V gene TRBV30; 10 positions agree with TRBD1. CDR1 is GTSNPN and CDR2 is SVGIG in the germline V gene (reference sequence). V lost 3 bases, J lost 2 bases, and 10 bases stayed unmatched. CDR3 length: 16 residues.

The V call is TRBV19, the J call TRBJ2-7; 10 positions agree with TRBD2. The germline gives CDR1 LNHDA, CDR2 SQIVND (reference sequence). CDR3 length equals 16 residues. The V segment lost 5 bases and the J segment 4 bases; nucleotides outside the gene matches: 11. The CDR3 loop is CASSPRAAGGWYEQYF. The DNA of the CDR3 is TGTGCCAGTAGTCCCCGGGCAGCGGGAGGGTGGTACGAGCAGTACTTC.

This clone has more than one count but fewer than ten. The V and J genes are TRBV5-1 and TRBJ2-7; weak D call: TRBD1 (5 bases). This CDR3 has 15 residues. Germline loops: CDR1 SGHRS, CDR2 YFSETQ. Trimming pared 4 bases from V and 3 bases from J, leaving 17 bases between. CDR3 coding DNA: TGCGCCAGCAGCCCCCGTGGGGCACATAACTACGAGCAGTACTTC. It codes for CASSPRGAHNYEQYF.

The chain employs TRBV7-3 and TRBJ2-1, with TRBD2 identical over 10 bases. CDR3 length: 15 residues. Germline V gene sequence: CDR1 SGHTA, CDR2 FQGTGA. The V gene end was trimmed by 2 bases and the J gene end by 9 bases; junction bases not matched to a gene: 7. CDR3: CASSLQAGGLVEQFF. The CDR3 nucleotides read TGTGCCAGCAGCTTACAAGCGGGAGGGCTGGTTGAGCAGTTCTTC.

Of note for this clone: The same CDR3 can be traced to other DNA sequences in this sample. This chain joins TRBV5-1 and TRBJ2-5; possibly TRBD1 for D (6 bases). The germline V and J ends were trimmed by 0 bases and 3 bases, with 6 bases remaining between them. The CDR3 length is 13 residues. Germline V gives CDR1 SGHRS, CDR2 YFSETQ. The CDR3 here is CASSLGTEETQYF. Here the CDR3 DNA reads TGCGCCAGCAGCTTGGGGACAGAAGAGACCCAGTACTTC.

V usage is TRBV24-1 and J usage is TRBJ2-4, with D perhaps TRBD2 (6 bases). Germline-derived CDR1 and CDR2 are KGHDR and SFDVKD. V was shortened by 3 bases and J by 8 bases, with 16 bases between the two germline ends. The CDR3 is 15 amino acids. In nucleotides, the CDR3 is TGTGCCACCAGTGATGCCCGTGGACCGGGGGACATTCAGTACTTC. Protein sequence: CATSDARGPGDIQYF.

This sequence joins TRBV15 and TRBJ1-2; 12 nucleotides match TRBD1. This CDR3 region has 16 residues. V dropped 1 base and J dropped 8; count of bases not matched to a gene: 8. Germline V gene lookup returns CDR1 LNHNV and CDR2 YYDKDF (reference sequence). The CDR3 bases are TGTGCCACCAGCAGAGGAGGGACAGGGGGCAGCGGGGGCTACACCTTC. Residues: CATSRGGTGGSGGYTF.

CDR3 in amino acids: CASSDQGSTEAFF. In DNA, the CDR3 is TGTGCCAGCAGTGACCAGGGCAGCACTGAAGCTTTCTTT. The rearrangement uses TRBV6-1 and TRBJ1-1; D may be TRBD1 (5 bases). Germline lookup yields CDR1 MNHNS and CDR2 SASEGT. Trimming removed 3 bases at V and 4 bases at J, with 9 bases between. The CDR3 runs to 13 residues.